What follows are 8 T cell receptor beta chains derived from one specimen sequenced in a study of T cells in Graves' hyperthyroidism and ophthalmopathy. Authors of the study amplified TCR beta CDR3 regions from RNA transcripts. First-round RT-PCR of the TCR CDR3 relied on the HTBI primer set. TCRdb reprocessed the multiplex PCR reads with MiXCR, giving one entry per CDR3 protein. This sample yields a few hundred thousand distinct CDR3 sequences, of which roughly an eighth are seen a single time; 9.2% belongs to the top ten. The specimen sequenced was blood. All receptors derive from a woman aged 18-29 years with Graves' hyperthyroidism.

A remark on this clonotype: A much larger clonotype is one base distant, so this may be a read error. The conserved phenylalanine or tryptophan is not found at the CDR3 terminus, so this likely reflects a read error. The gene calls are TRBV6-1 and TRBJ2-7; D could derive from TRBD1 or TRBD2 (5 bases each). Per the germline V gene, CDR1 is MNHNS and CDR2 is SASEGT. Trimming took 3 bases from V and 2 from J, leaving 14 bases between them. There are 15 residues in the CDR3. CDR3 amino acids: CASSDGAGRAYEQYL. As DNA, the CDR3 is TGTGCCAGCAGTGATGGGGCAGGGAGAGCCTACGAGCAGTACCTC.

The table lists this clonotype with many counts. The chain uses TRBV24-1 and TRBJ2-3, with 12 nucleotides matching TRBD2. The CDR3 covers 20 residues. V shed 5 bases and J 1 base; nucleotides not matched to a gene: 15. Germline values: CDR1 KGHDR, CDR2 SFDVKD. The CDR3 nucleotides read TGTGCCACCAGTGGACTTGGGAAGCTAGCGGGGGGGTGGCGCACAGATACGCAGTATTTT. Protein sequence: CATSGLGKLAGGWRTDTQYF.

This clonotype was picked up a small number of times. The CDR3 region has the DNA TGTGCCACCAGCAACGGCGGGTACGGGGAGCTGTTTTTT. It specifies CATSNGGYGELFF. The rearrangement links TRBV15 to TRBJ2-2, with D perhaps TRBD2 (5 bases). The CDR3 runs 13 residues. Deletions cut 4 bases from V and 7 bases from J, with 10 bases between. Germline-derived CDR1 and CDR2 are LNHNV and YYDKDF (reference sequence).

This clonotype was seen at least ten times. The chain combines TRBV2 with TRBJ2-1; 14 bases line up with TRBD2. Losses at the gene ends were 4 bases for V and 2 bases for J; bases not matched to a gene: 10. Per the germline V gene, CDR1 is SNHLY and CDR2 is FYNNEI. The CDR3 length is 19 residues. The CDR3: CASSGQTSGGALAYNEQFF. CDR3 DNA sequence: TGTGCCAGCAGTGGACAGACTAGCGGGGGGGCCCTAGCCTACAATGAGCAGTTCTTC.

The chain couples TRBV7-9 to TRBJ1-1; 11 positions agree with TRBD1. The V segment lost 6 bases and the J segment 2 bases; nucleotides outside the gene matches: 8. Germline CDR1 reads SEHNR; CDR2 reads FQNEAQ (reference sequence). This CDR3 is 16 amino acids long. The CDR3 coding sequence is TGTGCCAGCAGTTCCGGGACAGGGGGTTTTAACACTGAAGCTTTCTTT. It encodes CASSSGTGGFNTEAFF.

This clonotype was seen at least ten times. V gene TRBV28 combines with J gene TRBJ2-7; tentatively, D is TRBD2 (5 bases). CDR1 is MDHEN and CDR2 is SYDVKM in the germline V gene. The CDR3 is 15 amino acids. The ends were cut back, 2 bases at V and 3 bases at J, with 14 bases in the middle. DNA of the CDR3: TGTGCCAGCAGTTTACGGGAAGTGGGGTTCTACGAGCAGTACTTC. Its translation is CASSLREVGFYEQYF.

In its sample, this clonotype was seen many times. The chain links TRBV7-2 to TRBJ2-3; 7 nucleotides agree with TRBD2. CDR1 is SGHTA, CDR2 FQGNSA, per germline. The J segment lost 4 bases and the V segment lost 5 bases, leaving 12 bases of the junction unmatched. The CDR3 runs 16 residues. CDR3 region: CASSPREAGEADTQYF. The CDR3 nucleotides are TGTGCCAGCAGCCCACGGGAGGCGGGAGAGGCAGATACGCAGTATTTT.

This clonotype has more than one count but fewer than ten. The chain carries TRBV9 and TRBJ2-1; D is possibly TRBD1 (6 bases). The germline gives CDR1 SGDLS, CDR2 YYNGEE. Trimming removed 0 bases at V and 5 bases at J, with 12 bases between. The CDR3 has 15 residues. This CDR3 is CASSVVVGQHNEQFF. The DNA of the CDR3 is TGTGCCAGCAGCGTAGTGGTCGGACAGCACAATGAGCAGTTCTTC. Using reference TRBV9 and TRBJ2-1 for the parts outside the CDR3, the full variable domain is DSGVTQTPKHLITATGQRVTLRCSPRSGDLSVYWYQQSLDQGLQFLIQYYNGEERAKGNILERFSAQQFPDLHSELNLSSLELGDSALYFCASSVVVGQHNEQFFGPGTRLTVL.